This T cell receptor (beta chain) was observed in a study of early T cells in non-severe SARS-CoV-2 infection. The CDR3 sequence is 14 residues long. The germline CDR1 and CDR2 sequences are SGHNT and YYREEE (reference sequence). Trimming pared 4 bases from V and 2 bases from J, leaving 12 bases between. TCRdb itself ran the 5' RACE reads through MiXCR, one entry per CDR3 protein. The sample yields some 70,000 distinct CDR3 sequences, 4.9% seen once. Sequencing input: whole blood. The sequence derives from an adult who was a healthcare worker with PCR-confirmed SARS-CoV-2 infection or an uninfected control (not recorded which). The rearrangement joins TRBV5-4 to TRBJ1-1, with D unclear. The CDR3 here is CASSRQAGNTEAFF. In nucleotides, the CDR3 is TGTGCCAGCAGCCGGCAGGCAGGCAACACTGAAGCTTTCTTT.